This section outlines one T cell receptor (beta chain) sequence together with its context. This sample stems from a study of blood T cell repertoires in COVID-19. There are 15 residues in the CDR3. The ends lost 5 bases at V and 7 bases at J; junction bases unmatched: 8. Germline loops: CDR1 MDHEN, CDR2 SYDVKM. Generated by immunoSEQ multiplex PCR, the TCRdb table keeps only in-frame clones and is missing some. The data contain about 210,000 clones, approximately 80% of them singletons. This rearrangement joins TRBV28 to TRBJ2-2; 9 nucleotides align to TRBD2. Material for sequencing was PBMCs or T cells enriched from blood (not recorded which). This clonotype originated in a woman in her 50s with acute COVID-19. In DNA form, the CDR3 reads TGTGCCAGCAGTCGGGCGGGAGGGCCAATCGGGGAGCTGTTTTTT. It encodes CASSRAGGPIGELFF.